Each of the 6 T cell receptor beta chains below was sequenced from the same sample in a study of shared clonotypes between healthy human individuals. Repertoires were generated with immunoSEQ multiplex PCR, while TCRdb's copy carries only in-frame clones and drops some. The sample includes approximately 640,000 clones, less than 95% of them seen just once. Sequencing was carried out using memory CD8+ T cells from PBMCs. Stated subset: CD45RO+ cells pooled with CCR7-negative TemRA cells. Receptors originate from a man younger than 35 in good health. Some clones in this sample may be carry-over from other donors' samples.

This clone has only one observation. The rearrangement uses TRBV27 and TRBJ1-5; 8 bases line up with TRBD1. J gave up 2 bases and V 5 bases, and 8 bases lay outside the gene matches. Germline V CDR1 and CDR2: MNHEY, SMNVEV (reference sequence). CDR3 length equals 16 residues. The CDR3 region has the DNA TGTGCCAGCAGTGCAGGGACAGGTCGGGGCAATCAGCCCCAGCATTTT. It specifies CASSAGTGRGNQPQHF.

The rearrangement uses TRBV15 and TRBJ2-1, with 10 nucleotides matching TRBD2. The germline V gene has CDR1 LNHNV and CDR2 YYDKDF (reference sequence). This CDR3 has 15 amino acids. V lost 3 bases, J lost 4 bases, and 3 bases stayed unmatched. In nucleotides, the CDR3 is TGTGCCACCAGCAGGCAAGCGGGAGGGTACAATGAGCAGTTCTTC. Its translation: CATSRQAGGYNEQFF.

The genes are TRBV29-1 and TRBJ2-7, with D maybe TRBD2 (5 bases). This CDR3 has 14 residues. V dropped 6 bases and J dropped 0 bases, with 15 bases sitting between them. Germline V gene sequence: CDR1 SQVTM, CDR2 ANQGSEA. This chain's CDR3 is CSVRVGETSYEQYF. In DNA, the CDR3 is TGCAGCGTGCGGGTGGGTGAGACCTCCTACGAGCAGTACTTC.

This chain connects TRBV27 to TRBJ1-2; D is uncertain. The CDR3 is 13 amino acids. Germline lookup yields CDR1 MNHEY and CDR2 SMNVEV (reference sequence). V was shortened by 2 bases and J by 4 bases, with 8 bases between the two germline ends. This CDR3 is CASSLGPRYGYTF. Here the CDR3 DNA reads TGTGCCAGCAGTTTAGGGCCCCGCTATGGCTACACCTTC.

Only one count was recorded for this clone. The chain links TRBV5-6 to TRBJ1-1; unclear D gene. V lost 4 bases, J lost 1 base, and 8 bases lay in between. CDR3 length: 13 amino acids. Germline values: CDR1 SGHDT, CDR2 YYEEEE. CDR3 amino acids: CASSQDENTEAFF. The CDR3 bases are TGTGCCAGCAGCCAAGACGAGAACACTGAAGCTTTCTTT.

This clone has a single count. V is TRBV5-1 and J is TRBJ2-1; D call uncertain. The germline V gene has CDR1 SGHRS and CDR2 YFSETQ. Deletions cut 4 bases from V and 3 bases from J, with 14 bases between. This CDR3 comprises 15 residues. CDR3 DNA: TGCGCCAGCAGCGGGGTGGCGGAAGGCTACAATGAGCAGTTCTTC. Its protein product is CASSGVAEGYNEQFF.